Below, one T cell receptor beta chain is given with its context. This clonotype has only a few counts. It lacks a known antigen. Base quality data are lacking; no much larger clone is found one base away. This specimen comes from a study of T cell repertoires in cytomegalovirus infection (dated by TCRdb to the late 2010s). Context from the whole study: Peptide stimulations targeted recently identified HLA-C-restricted CMV epitopes, whose presentation resists viral immunomodulation, together with well-studied HLA-B-restricted epitopes. Because public TCR beta signatures pointed to carriage of CMV infection together with the matching HLA type, the HLA type of each donor mattered for the analysis.

General conclusions and limits of the study: In the ex vivo response, HLA-C-restricted CMV-specific TCR beta clonotypes were dominant, and in two of eight donors the single most frequent clonotype came from this HLA-C-restricted group. Carriers of CMV infection plus the relevant HLA type were discriminated by the cumulative frequency of public TCR beta family members in the study cohort and in an independent roughly 370-donor cohort.

The instrument given in TCRdb is Illumina HiSeq 1500. TCRdb applied fastp at Q25 and MiXCR to the public reads, then kept only in-frame beta chains. One record per CDR3 amino acid sequence lists the most common genes and DNA. The table for this sample lists some 270,000 distinct CDR3 sequences; 22% of them were counted only once. The top ten hold around 20% of the sample. Trimming takes 5 bases from V and 0 bases from J, and the germline ends sit 10 bases apart. CDR1 and CDR2, per the germline V gene (reference sequence), are MNHEY and SMNVEV. The CDR3 holds 15 amino acids from the cysteine to the phenylalanine. The sequence is cut down to CDR3 DNA, 45 bases in frame from base 1. Sample treatment or condition, as interpreted from the label and publication: in vitro stimulation with specific CMV peptide epitopes to enrich CMV-specific T cells.

This specimen consisted of cultured PBMCs, obtained from culture after CMV antigen stimulation. The TCR was taken from a human donor in good health (CMV status not recorded). Some clones in this sample may be carry-over from other donors' samples. In this chain, TRBV27 is recombined with TRBJ2-2; the D gene is perhaps TRBD2, on 5 matching bases. The DNA sequence reads TGTGCCAGCAGTGGACTGTTTCCGAACACCGGGGAGCTGTTTTTT. This translates into CASSGLFPNTGELFF.